The 8 T cell receptor beta chains given below trace back to one sample, sequenced in a study of T cell therapy after organ transplantation. No antigens are known for them. Here immunoSEQ multiplex PCR was the method, and the copy in TCRdb shows in-frame clones only, minus some. The sample lists roughly 48,000 clones, approximately 94% seen once, with over 3% in the top ten. The sequenced sample was CD8+ T cells from blood, obtained before autologous CMV-specific T cell therapy. The receptors derive from a human patient who had received a solid organ transplant and had CMV disease.

The chain carries TRBV29-1 and TRBJ2-7; 7 bases fit TRBD1. The CDR3 is 13 amino acids. The trim removed 0 bases at V and 5 bases at J, leaving 4 bases unmatched. CDR1 SQVTM and CDR2 ANQGSEA come from the germline V gene. CDR3 coding DNA: TGCAGCGTTGAAGAGACAGGGTCCCACGAGCAGTACTTC. As protein: CSVEETGSHEQYF.

This clone was detected only once. The genes are TRBV5-1 and TRBJ1-4; tentatively, D is TRBD1 (5 bases). The CDR3 totals 15 residues. The germline V gene has CDR1 SGHRS and CDR2 YFSETQ. V was clipped by 4 bases and J by 4 bases, with 14 bases between them. CDR3 protein: CASSPIWGNNEKLFF. The DNA for the CDR3 is TGCGCCAGCAGCCCTATCTGGGGCAATAATGAAAAACTGTTTTTT.

The chain recombines TRBV7-9 with TRBJ1-2; the D is unclear. The CDR3 runs to 13 residues. Germline CDR1 reads SEHNR; CDR2 reads FQNEAQ (reference sequence). V was shortened by 5 bases and J by 6 bases, with 13 bases between the two germline ends. The CDR3 protein is CASSPQPAHGYTF. The DNA for the CDR3 is TGTGCCAGCAGCCCCCAACCGGCCCATGGCTACACCTTC.

The rearrangement joins TRBV5-1 to TRBJ1-2, with TRBD1 identical over 10 bases. The CDR3 spans 16 residues. The J segment lost 5 bases and the V segment lost 0 bases, leaving 7 bases of the junction unmatched. Germline V gives CDR1 SGHRS, CDR2 YFSETQ. The DNA for the CDR3 is TGCGCCAGCAGCTTGGCCCGACAGGGGGCCAGGTATGGCTACACCTTC. This sequence encodes CASSLARQGARYGYTF. The variable domain in full, completed from reference TRBV5-1 and TRBJ1-2, reads KAGVTQTPRYLIKTRGQQVTLSCSPISGHRSVSWYQQTPGQGLQFLFEYFSETQRNKGNFPGRFSGRQFSNSRSEMNVSTLELGDSALYLCASSLARQGARYGYTFGSGTRLTVV.

V is TRBV11-2 and J is TRBJ1-1, with D unresolved. The CDR3 has 13 residues. V lost 2 bases, J lost 7 bases, and 11 bases lay in between. Looked up from germline, CDR1 is SGHAT and CDR2 is FQNNGV. The CDR3 here is CASSLWAANEAFF. CDR3 DNA: TGTGCCAGCAGCTTATGGGCAGCTAATGAAGCTTTCTTT.

The count of this clone is one. V and J are TRBV5-4 and TRBJ2-5; 9 nucleotides agree with TRBD1. The germline gives CDR1 SGHNT, CDR2 YYREEE (reference sequence). The V segment lost 3 bases and the J segment 5 bases; nucleotides outside the gene matches: 5. The CDR3 consists of 14 residues. CDR3 sequence reads: CASSSTGGRETQYF. The CDR3 DNA follows: TGTGCCAGCAGCTCTACAGGGGGCAGGGAGACCCAGTACTTC.

This sequence joins TRBV5-1 and TRBJ1-1, with a possible D match to TRBD1 (5 bases). The CDR3 is 14 amino acids. The germline V and J ends were trimmed by 4 bases and 6 bases, with 16 bases remaining between them. The germline CDR1 and CDR2 sequences are SGHRS and YFSETQ. The CDR3 sequence: CASSHIVQGPEAFF. CDR3 bases: TGCGCCAGCAGCCACATAGTCCAGGGACCTGAAGCTTTCTTT.

The gene calls are TRBV4-3 and TRBJ1-3, with 7 bases aligning to TRBD1. The CDR3 totals 16 residues. From germline, CDR1 is LGHNA and CDR2 YSLEER. Trimming removed 3 bases from V and 1 base from J; junction bases left unmatched: 6. CDR3 nucleotide sequence: TGCGCCAGCAGCCAGTACTTGGGACAGTCTGGAAACACCATATATTTT. Protein sequence: CASSQYLGQSGNTIYF.